The rows below give T cell receptor beta chains drawn from one sample of a study of cytomegalovirus exposure and HLA in healthy donors. Clones were read by immunoSEQ multiplex PCR, and TCRdb kept only the in-frame ones, dropping some. The sample contains roughly 100,000 clones, over 70% of which appear only once. The specimen sequenced was PBMCs. Receptors were obtained from a man between 35 and 55 years old in good health and CMV-seronegative. The CDR3 runs from the conserved cysteine through the conserved F or W. D genes are given only for firm matches. Where a row states a size, it is once, few, many or the class of an expanded clone; other rows omit it.

CDR3 protein	CDR3 DNA	V gene	J gene	D gene	clone size
CASSFSGTGGNNEQFF	TGTGCCAGCAGCTTTAGCGGGACAGGGGGAAACAATGAGCAGTTCTTC	TRBV7-8	TRBJ2-1	TRBD1	.
CASRGKGQGEKLFF	TGTGCCAGCAGGGGTAAGGGGCAGGGTGAAAAACTGTTTTTT	TRBV5-6	TRBJ1-4	.	.
CSVEQGADGYTF	TGCAGCGTTGAACAGGGGGCGGATGGCTACACCTTC	TRBV29-1	TRBJ1-2	TRBD1	.
CASSQDFFRGAVNTEAFF	TGCGCCAGCAGCCAAGATTTTTTTCGCGGGGCGGTGAACACTGAAGCTTTCTTT	TRBV4-3	TRBJ1-1	.	.
CASSRTVLGFSYEQYF	TGTGCCAGCAGCCGAACGGTACTAGGATTCTCCTACGAGCAGTACTTC	TRBV14	TRBJ2-7	.	.
CASSDSAVLSSGANVLTF	TGTGCCAGCAGTGATTCAGCGGTTCTAAGCTCTGGGGCCAACGTCCTGACTTTC	TRBV6-1	TRBJ2-6	.	.
CAISGDSFFEQYF	TGTGCCATCAGTGGGGACTCCTTCTTCGAGCAGTACTTC	TRBV10-3	TRBJ2-7	.	.
CASSLAVLSVGEQYF	TGTGCCAGCAGCTTAGCCGTTTTGTCCGTCGGGGAGCAGTACTTC	TRBV11-3	TRBJ2-7	.	few
CASSLAHFADSYNSPLHF	TGTGCCAGCAGTTTAGCGCACTTCGCTGACTCCTATAATTCACCCCTCCACTTT	TRBV28	TRBJ1-6	.	.
CASSDNRGSNQPQHF	TGTGCCAGCAGTGATAACCGGGGGAGCAATCAGCCCCAGCATTTT	TRBV6-1	TRBJ1-5	.	.
CASSYTAPGTGTEQYF	TGTGCCAGCAGCTACACCGCCCCCGGGACAGGGACCGAGCAGTACTTC	TRBV7-8	TRBJ2-7	TRBD1	.
CAIQGPKRTYEQYF	TGTGCCATCCAGGGCCCAAAACGAACCTACGAGCAGTACTTC	TRBV28	TRBJ2-7	.	once
CSVGSSGGPVDTQYF	TGCAGCGTTGGGTCTAGCGGGGGCCCGGTTGATACGCAGTATTTT	TRBV29-1	TRBJ2-3	TRBD2	.
CASSELASGIQYF	TGCGCCAGCAGTGAGCTAGCCTCGGGCATTCAGTACTTC	TRBV10-1	TRBJ2-4	.	.
CASSLASNQPQHF	TGTGCCAGCAGCTTGGCTAGCAATCAGCCCCAGCATTTT	TRBV7-9	TRBJ1-5	.	.
CASSLGQGYEQYF	TGTGCCAGCAGCCTCGGACAGGGCTACGAGCAGTACTTC	TRBV6-5	TRBJ2-7	TRBD1	.
CASSLVRGLAGNTIYF	TGTGCCAGCAGCTTAGTGAGGGGGCTCGCTGGAAACACCATATATTTT	TRBV7-2	TRBJ1-3	TRBD1	.
CASSQDLTSNTGELFF	TGCGCCAGCAGCCAAGATTTAACATCGAACACCGGGGAGCTGTTTTTT	TRBV4-3	TRBJ2-2	.	.
CASSPRLATLLEQYF	TGTGCCAGCAGCCCGCGACTAGCAACCCTCCTGGAGCAGTACTTC	TRBV7-6	TRBJ2-7	TRBD2	.
CAWSGTGGLSTEAFF	TGTGCCTGGAGTGGGACAGGGGGATTAAGCACTGAAGCTTTCTTT	TRBV30	TRBJ1-1	TRBD1	.
CASSLGLGVKTQYF	TGTGCCAGCAGCTTGGGACTAGGCGTAAAGACCCAGTACTTC	TRBV5-6	TRBJ2-5	.	.
CAIRAAEETQYF	TGTGCCATAAGGGCAGCGGAAGAGACCCAGTACTTC	TRBV10-3	TRBJ2-5	.	.
CASSHGQPGNTIYF	TGCGCCAGCAGCCACGGACAGCCTGGAAACACCATATATTTT	TRBV5-1	TRBJ1-3	.	.
CASSPRTSGGAYEQYF	TGCGCCAGCAGCCCCAGGACTAGCGGGGGGGCCTACGAGCAGTACTTC	TRBV5-1	TRBJ2-7	TRBD2	.
CASAGPSGRAEETQYF	TGTGCCAGCGCCGGGCCTAGCGGGAGGGCCGAAGAGACCCAGTACTTC	TRBV2	TRBJ2-5	TRBD2	.
CASIDPGQGYGYTF	TGTGCCAGCATCGACCCGGGACAGGGCTATGGCTACACCTTC	TRBV28	TRBJ1-2	TRBD1	few
CASSFSTTQYF	TGTGCCAGCAGCTTCTCTACCACGCAGTATTTT	TRBV5-4	TRBJ2-3	.	.
CSALPGTGELFF	TGCAGCGCTCTCCCAGGCACCGGGGAGCTGTTTTTT	TRBV29-1	TRBJ2-2	.	.
CASGQYEQYF	TGTGCCAGTGGACAGTACGAGCAGTACTTC	TRBV6-1	TRBJ2-7	.	.
CASSSGTSGGASTDTQYF	TGTGCCAGCAGCTCCGGGACTAGCGGGGGGGCCTCCACAGATACGCAGTATTTT	TRBV27	TRBJ2-3	TRBD2	once
CAWKTPNTGELFF	TGTGCCTGGAAGACTCCGAACACCGGGGAGCTGTTTTTT	TRBV30	TRBJ2-2	.	.
CASSKGQGGGEKLFF	TGTGCCAGCAGCAAGGGACAGGGAGGAGGAGAAAAACTGTTTTTT	TRBV7-8	TRBJ1-4	TRBD1	.
CASSLSSGSTDTQYF	TGTGCCAGCAGCTTATCTAGCGGGAGCACAGATACGCAGTATTTT	TRBV7-9	TRBJ2-3	TRBD2	.
CAISESGGTYNEQFF	TGTGCCATCAGTGAGAGCGGGGGGACCTACAATGAGCAGTTCTTC	TRBV10-3	TRBJ2-1	TRBD2	few
CASSLRSRGGETQYF	TGTGCCAGCAGCTTAAGGTCGCGGGGGGGAGAGACCCAGTACTTC	TRBV7-3	TRBJ2-5	TRBD2	.
CASSQEEQGLGTEAFF	TGCGCCAGCAGCCAAGAGGAACAGGGATTGGGGACTGAAGCTTTCTTT	TRBV4-1	TRBJ1-1	.	.
CASSQMDRVGDTQYF	TGCGCCAGCAGCCAGATGGACAGGGTGGGTGATACGCAGTATTTT	TRBV4-1	TRBJ2-3	TRBD1	.
CASSRGQAEEKLFF	TGCGCCAGCAGCCGCGGACAGGCAGAGGAAAAACTGTTTTTT	TRBV5-1	TRBJ1-4	TRBD1	.
CASRSPNGELFF	TGTGCCAGCAGATCCCCAAACGGGGAGCTGTTTTTT	TRBV7-9	TRBJ2-2	.	.
CASSPVVGAVNTEAFF	TGTGCCAGCAGCCCGGTCGTTGGCGCGGTGAACACTGAAGCTTTCTTT	TRBV7-9	TRBJ1-1	.	once